This TCR beta chain originates from a study of control samples from healthy donors and cancer patients. Some clones are missing from TCRdb's copy, which holds only in-frame ones; the method was immunoSEQ multiplex PCR. The table has approximately 110,000 clones, 83% seen once. From germline, CDR1 is KGHSH and CDR2 LQKENI. Losses at the gene ends were 3 bases for V and 4 bases for J; bases not matched to a gene: 8. The CDR3 has 15 amino acids. This chain joins TRBV18 and TRBJ2-5, with 7 bases matching TRBD1. Sequencing was done on a sample of blood. This receptor was identified in a woman aged 45-65 years in good health. In DNA form, the CDR3 reads TGTGCCAGCTCACCGAATACAGGGGACAGAGAGACCCAGTACTTC. Protein: CASSPNTGDRETQYF.